Listed below are T cell receptor beta chains from one sample, sequenced in a study of glioma-infiltrating T cells after dendritic cell vaccination. Produced via immunoSEQ multiplex PCR; TCRdb's table is partial and in-frame only. In the table there are more than 85,000 clones, around 85% of which are singletons. This material consisted of blood, taken before dendritic cell vaccination. These receptor sequences come from a human donor with glioblastoma. The conserved cysteine and the conserved F or W are not part of the CDR3 here.

cdr3_length | j_call | v_call | cdr3_aa
9 | TRBJ2-7 | TRBV2 | ASSQYYEQY
11 | TRBJ2-3 | TRBV7-9 | ASLVAGADTQY
14 | TRBJ1-1 | TRBV5-6 | ASSRGTGRANTEAF
11 | TRBJ1-1 | TRBV5-1 | ASSLTGNTEAF
17 | TRBJ2-7 | TRBV2 | ASRWPGLAGGVSSYEQY
13 | TRBJ2-2 | TRBV27 | ASSLIQATTGELF
13 | TRBJ2-5 | TRBV5-8 | ASSSDRTPQETQY
10 | TRBJ1-1 | TRBV6-5 | ASSSGTVMAF
12 | TRBJ1-5 | TRBV2 | ASSERHTGQPQH
11 | TRBJ2-5 | TRBV5-1 | ASSVDSPETQY
13 | TRBJ1-5 | TRBV25-1 | ASSESGQGGQPQH
12 | TRBJ1-2 | TRBV7-9 | ASSGRTGGDGYT
16 | TRBJ2-2 | TRBV1 | TSSQDPSGGARTGELF
14 | TRBJ2-1 | TRBV7-3 | ASSPTSVGYYNEQF
14 | TRBJ2-7 | TRBV7-2 | ASSLAPGLEGYEQY
14 | TRBJ1-1 | TRBV11-3 | ASSLDWGSSGTEAF
13 | TRBJ2-7 | TRBV5-1 | ASSLEYLPAYEQY
11 | TRBJ2-1 | TRBV5-1 | ASSFQEAHEQF
14 | TRBJ1-5 | TRBV10-3 | AISESKGPRDQPQH
13 | TRBJ2-2 | TRBV9 | ASGKDRADTGELF
14 | TRBJ1-4 | TRBV30 | AWSKVGSSGGEKLF
12 | TRBJ2-2 | TRBV10-3 | ANSAGTQAGELF
14 | TRBJ2-1 | TRBV4-1 | ASSPHSGITYNEQF
12 | TRBJ1-6 | TRBV2 | ASSGAGADSPLH